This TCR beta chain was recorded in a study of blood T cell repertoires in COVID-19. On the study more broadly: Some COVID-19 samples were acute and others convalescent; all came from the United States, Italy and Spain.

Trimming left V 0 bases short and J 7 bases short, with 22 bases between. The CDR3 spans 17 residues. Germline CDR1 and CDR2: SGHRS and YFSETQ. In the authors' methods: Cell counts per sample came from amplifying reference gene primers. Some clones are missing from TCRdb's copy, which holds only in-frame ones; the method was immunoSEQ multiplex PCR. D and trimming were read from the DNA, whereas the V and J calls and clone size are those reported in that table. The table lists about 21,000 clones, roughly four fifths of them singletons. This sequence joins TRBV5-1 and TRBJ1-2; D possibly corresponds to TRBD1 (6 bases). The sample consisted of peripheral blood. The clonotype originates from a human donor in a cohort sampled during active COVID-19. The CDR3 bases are TGCGCCAGCAGCTTGGGACAGGACAGCTCCTTCCCAGGTGGCTACACCTTC. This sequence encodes CASSLGQDSSFPGGYTF.